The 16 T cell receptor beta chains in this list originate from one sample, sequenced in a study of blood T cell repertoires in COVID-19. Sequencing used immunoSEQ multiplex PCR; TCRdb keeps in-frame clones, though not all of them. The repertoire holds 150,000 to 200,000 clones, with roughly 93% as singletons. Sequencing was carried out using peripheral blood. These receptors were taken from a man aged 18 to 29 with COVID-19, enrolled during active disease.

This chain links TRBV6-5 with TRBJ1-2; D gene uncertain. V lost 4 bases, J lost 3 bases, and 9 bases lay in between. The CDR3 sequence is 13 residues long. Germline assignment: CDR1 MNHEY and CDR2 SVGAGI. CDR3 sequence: CASSSWEDYGYTF. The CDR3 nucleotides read TGTGCCAGCAGTTCTTGGGAGGACTATGGCTACACCTTC.

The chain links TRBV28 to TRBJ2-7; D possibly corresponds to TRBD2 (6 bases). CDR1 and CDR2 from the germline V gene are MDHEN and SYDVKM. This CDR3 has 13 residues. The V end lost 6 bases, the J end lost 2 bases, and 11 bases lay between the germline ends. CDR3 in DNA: TGTGCCAGCAGGGAGGGGTCTACCTACGAGCAGTACTTC. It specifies CASREGSTYEQYF.

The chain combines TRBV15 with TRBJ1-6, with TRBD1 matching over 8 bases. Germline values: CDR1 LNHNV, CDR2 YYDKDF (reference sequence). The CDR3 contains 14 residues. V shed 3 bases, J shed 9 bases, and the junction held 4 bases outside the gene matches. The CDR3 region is CATSRDRAISPLHF. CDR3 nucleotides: TGTGCCACCAGCAGGGACAGGGCTATTTCACCCCTCCACTTT.

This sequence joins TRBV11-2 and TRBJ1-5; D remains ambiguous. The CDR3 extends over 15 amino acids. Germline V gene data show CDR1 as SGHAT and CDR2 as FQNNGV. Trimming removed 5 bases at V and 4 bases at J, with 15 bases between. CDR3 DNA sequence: TGTGCCAGCAGCCAGGATGGGCAGGTGAATCAGCCCCAGCATTTT. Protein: CASSQDGQVNQPQHF.

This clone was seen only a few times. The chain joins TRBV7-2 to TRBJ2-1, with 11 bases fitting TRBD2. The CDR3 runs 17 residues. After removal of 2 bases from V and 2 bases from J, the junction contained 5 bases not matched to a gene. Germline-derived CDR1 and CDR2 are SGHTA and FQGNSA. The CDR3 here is CASSLTSGSDPYNEQFF. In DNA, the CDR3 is TGTGCCAGCAGCTTAACTAGCGGGAGTGATCCCTACAATGAGCAGTTCTTC.

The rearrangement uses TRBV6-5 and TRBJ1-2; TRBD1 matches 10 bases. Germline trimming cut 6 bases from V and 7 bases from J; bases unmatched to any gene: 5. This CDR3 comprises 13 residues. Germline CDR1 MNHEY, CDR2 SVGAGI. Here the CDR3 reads CASRDGQGGGYTF. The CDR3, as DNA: TGTGCCAGCAGGGACGGACAGGGGGGTGGCTACACCTTC.

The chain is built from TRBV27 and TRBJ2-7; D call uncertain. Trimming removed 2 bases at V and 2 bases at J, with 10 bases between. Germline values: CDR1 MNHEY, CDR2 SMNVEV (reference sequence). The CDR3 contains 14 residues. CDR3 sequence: CASSLISGPYEQYF. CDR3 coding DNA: TGTGCCAGCAGTTTAATTTCTGGGCCCTACGAGCAGTACTTC.

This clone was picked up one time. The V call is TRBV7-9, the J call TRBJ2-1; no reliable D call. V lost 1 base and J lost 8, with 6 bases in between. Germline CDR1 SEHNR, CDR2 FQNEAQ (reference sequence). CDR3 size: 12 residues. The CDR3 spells CASSLGSYEQFF. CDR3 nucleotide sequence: TGTGCCAGCAGCTTAGGTAGTTATGAGCAGTTCTTC.

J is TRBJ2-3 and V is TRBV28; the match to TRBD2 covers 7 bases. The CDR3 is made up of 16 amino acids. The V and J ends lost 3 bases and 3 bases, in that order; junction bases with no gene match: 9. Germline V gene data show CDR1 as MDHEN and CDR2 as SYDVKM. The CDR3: CASSFPAGEGTDTQYF. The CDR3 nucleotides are TGTGCCAGCAGTTTCCCCGCGGGAGAGGGTACAGATACGCAGTATTTT. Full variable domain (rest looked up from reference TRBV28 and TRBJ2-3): DVKVTQSSRYLVKRTGEKVFLECVQDMDHENMFWYRQDPGLGLRLIYFSYDVKMKEKGDIPEGYSVSREKKERFSLILESASTNQTSMYLCASSFPAGEGTDTQYFGPGTRLTVL.

The CDR3 is CASSSGFDTDTQYF. The CDR3, as DNA: TGTGCCAGCAGTTCGGGTTTTGACACAGATACGCAGTATTTT. V is TRBV2 and J is TRBJ2-3; D not certain. Trimming removed 5 bases at V and 2 bases at J, with 11 bases between. This CDR3 is built from 14 residues. CDR1 and CDR2 from the germline V gene are SNHLY and FYNNEI.

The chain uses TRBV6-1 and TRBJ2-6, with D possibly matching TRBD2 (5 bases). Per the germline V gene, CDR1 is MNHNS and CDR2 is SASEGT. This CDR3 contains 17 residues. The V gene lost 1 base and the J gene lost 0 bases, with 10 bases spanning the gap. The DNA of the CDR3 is TGTGCCAGCAGTGAAGATAGGCGGGCCTCTGGGGCCAACGTCCTGACTTTC. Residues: CASSEDRRASGANVLTF.

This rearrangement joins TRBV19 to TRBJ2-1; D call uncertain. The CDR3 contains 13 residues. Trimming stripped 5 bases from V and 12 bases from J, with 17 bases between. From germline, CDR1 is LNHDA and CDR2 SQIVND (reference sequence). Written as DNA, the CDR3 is TGTGCCAGTAGTTCCAGTTACCACGGCGGGCAGTTCTTC. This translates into CASSSSYHGGQFF. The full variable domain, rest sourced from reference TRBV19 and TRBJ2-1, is DGGITQSPKYLFRKEGQNVTLSCEQNLNHDAMYWYRQDPGQGLRLIYYSQIVNDFQKGDIAEGYSVSREKKESFPLTVTSAQKNPTAFYLCASSSSYHGGQFFGPGTRLTVL.

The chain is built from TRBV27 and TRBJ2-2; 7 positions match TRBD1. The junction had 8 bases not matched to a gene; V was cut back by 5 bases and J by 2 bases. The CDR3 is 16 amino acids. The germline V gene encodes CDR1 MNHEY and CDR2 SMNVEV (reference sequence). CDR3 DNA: TGTGCCAGCAGTCGTACCGGGACAGCAAACACCGGGGAGCTGTTTTTT. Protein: CASSRTGTANTGELFF.

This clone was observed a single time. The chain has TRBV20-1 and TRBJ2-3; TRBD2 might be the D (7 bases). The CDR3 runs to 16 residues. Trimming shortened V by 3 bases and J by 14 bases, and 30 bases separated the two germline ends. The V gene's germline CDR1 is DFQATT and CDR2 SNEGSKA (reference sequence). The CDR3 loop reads CSASGGRGSEPTRGYF. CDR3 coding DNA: TGCAGTGCTAGTGGGGGGAGGGGGAGCGAACCCACTCGCGGGTATTTT.

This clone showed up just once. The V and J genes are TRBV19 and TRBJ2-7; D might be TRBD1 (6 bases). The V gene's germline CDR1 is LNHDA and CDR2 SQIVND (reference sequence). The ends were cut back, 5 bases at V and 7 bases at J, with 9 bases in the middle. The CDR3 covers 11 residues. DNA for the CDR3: TGTGCCAGTAGTCAGGGGAGAGAGCAGTACTTC. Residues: CASSQGREQYF.

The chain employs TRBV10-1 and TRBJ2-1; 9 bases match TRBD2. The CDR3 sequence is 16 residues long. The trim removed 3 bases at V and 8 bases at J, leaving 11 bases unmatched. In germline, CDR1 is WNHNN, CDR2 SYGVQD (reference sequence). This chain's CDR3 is CASSDTGSGRRYEQFF. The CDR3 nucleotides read TGCGCCAGCAGTGATACGGGGAGCGGGAGGAGGTATGAGCAGTTCTTC.